These 25 T cell receptor beta chains were all obtained from the same sample, sequenced in a study of T cell clonotyping in hematopoietic cell transplantation. Clones were sequenced by immunoSEQ multiplex PCR, and TCRdb holds only the in-frame ones, with some missing. In the table there are more than 6,500 clones, roughly 94% of which are singletons. The sample in question was peripheral blood mononuclear cells, obtained 30 days after allogeneic stem cell transplant. These receptors were collected from a male patient aged 55-69 years who had an allogeneic stem cell transplant from an unrelated donor, so T cells may come from the graft donor. Some clones in this sample may be carry-over from other donors' samples.

The CDR3 loop reads CASTLGRPLEKLFF. CDR3 DNA sequence: TGTGCCAGCACCTTGGGGAGGCCTCTTGAAAAACTGTTTTTT. V and J are TRBV28 and TRBJ1-4, with unresolved D. There are 14 residues in the CDR3. Deletions cut 7 bases from V and 7 bases from J, with 16 bases between. CDR1 and CDR2 (germline): MDHEN, SYDVKM.

The chain recombines TRBV20-1 with TRBJ2-1; no clear D gene. The CDR3 is 10 residues long. V lost 5 bases, J lost 10 bases, and 9 bases lay in between. CDR1 is DFQATT and CDR2 is SNEGSKA in the germline V gene (reference sequence). The CDR3 region has the DNA TGCAGTGCTGACGGGCGAGAGCAGTTCTTC. This codes for CSADGREQFF.

V and J are TRBV14 and TRBJ2-5, with TRBD2 matching 8 bases. The V gene end was trimmed by 1 base and the J gene end by 5 bases; junction bases not matched to a gene: 9. The CDR3 sequence is 16 residues long. Germline V gene data show CDR1 as SGHDN and CDR2 as FVKESK. The CDR3 spells CASSQGTLAGWETQYF. In DNA, the CDR3 is TGTGCCAGCAGCCAAGGGACCTTAGCGGGATGGGAGACCCAGTACTTC.

CDR3 coding DNA: TGCAGCGTTGAAGGGACAGACGTTAGCTCCTACAATGAGCAGTTCTTC. Translating gives CSVEGTDVSSYNEQFF. The chain combines TRBV29-1 with TRBJ2-1, with D perhaps TRBD1 (6 bases). Per the germline V gene, CDR1 is SQVTM and CDR2 is ANQGSEA. The CDR3 totals 16 residues. Trimming stripped 1 base from V and 0 bases from J, with 13 bases between.

This chain links TRBV6-6 with TRBJ2-3, with 8 bases fitting TRBD2. After removal of 6 bases from V and 3 bases from J, the junction contained 8 bases not matched to a gene. CDR1 MNHNY and CDR2 SVGAGI come from the germline V gene (reference sequence). The CDR3 is 15 amino acids. DNA of the CDR3: TGTGCCAGCAGATCGAGCGGGAGACAGACAGATACGCAGTATTTT. Its translation is CASRSSGRQTDTQYF.

The J gene is TRBJ1-1, the V gene TRBV18; the D is unclear. This CDR3 has 17 amino acids. Trimming pared 3 bases from V and 7 bases from J, leaving 24 bases between. CDR1 and CDR2 from the germline V gene are KGHSH and LQKENI. The DNA of the CDR3 is TGTGCCAGCTCACCCCCGGGCAGTGGGAAGGGCCCCCATGAAGCTTTCTTT. Amino acids: CASSPPGSGKGPHEAFF.

The chain joins TRBV4-3 to TRBJ2-4; 15 nucleotides match TRBD2. CDR1 is LGHNA and CDR2 is YSLEER in the germline V gene. V trimming: 0 bases; J trimming: 7 bases; junction bases outside the gene matches: 19. This CDR3 region has 22 residues. This CDR3 is CASSQEVLGKGLAGGWGNIQYF. CDR3 nucleotides: TGCGCCAGCAGCCAAGAGGTTTTGGGGAAGGGACTAGCGGGAGGTTGGGGGAACATTCAGTACTTC.

The rearrangement uses TRBV19 and TRBJ1-3, with D possibly matching TRBD1 (6 bases). Trimming cost V 5 bases and J 4 bases, with 18 bases left between them. The CDR3 consists of 16 residues. CDR1 LNHDA and CDR2 SQIVND come from the germline V gene (reference sequence). This CDR3 is CASSALQGSGGNTIYF. For the CDR3, the DNA is TGTGCCAGTAGTGCCCTTCAGGGGTCGGGCGGAAACACCATATATTTT.

The J gene is TRBJ1-3, the V gene TRBV5-1; unclear D gene. The CDR3 contains 14 residues. The germline V and J ends were trimmed by 4 bases and 0 bases, with 8 bases remaining between them. CDR1 is SGHRS, CDR2 YFSETQ, per germline. This CDR3 is CASSPGTSGNTIYF. CDR3 coding DNA: TGCGCCAGCAGCCCCGGAACCTCTGGAAACACCATATATTTT.

This clone was counted a single time. This chain uses TRBV11-2 with TRBJ2-7; either TRBD1 or TRBD2 may supply D (5 bases each). This CDR3 region has 14 residues. Trimming pared 5 bases from V and 7 bases from J, leaving 18 bases between. Germline lookup yields CDR1 SGHAT and CDR2 FQNNGV. The CDR3, as DNA: TGTGCCAGCAGCCCCCGAGGCCCCTGGGGGGAGCAGTACTTC. It specifies CASSPRGPWGEQYF.

The rearrangement links TRBV27 to TRBJ2-7; 14 bases align to TRBD2. This CDR3 spans 14 amino acids. CDR1 and CDR2 from the germline V gene are MNHEY and SMNVEV (reference sequence). The V segment lost 4 bases and the J segment 4 bases; nucleotides outside the gene matches: 0. The CDR3 loop is CASSWTSGRYEQYF. CDR3 nucleotides: TGTGCCAGCAGTTGGACTAGCGGGAGGTACGAGCAGTACTTC.

The genes are TRBV27 and TRBJ2-7; 10 positions match TRBD1. CDR3 length equals 15 residues. Trimming cost V 5 bases and J 6 bases; bases outside gene matches: 10. CDR1 is MNHEY and CDR2 is SMNVEV in the germline V gene (reference sequence). The CDR3 protein is CASSNRDRGPGEQYF. In DNA form, the CDR3 reads TGTGCCAGCAGTAACAGGGACAGGGGCCCGGGCGAGCAGTACTTC.

J is TRBJ1-5 and V is TRBV7-9; D may be TRBD1 (5 bases). V lost 5 bases, J lost 5 bases, and 10 bases lay in between. Germline V gene data show CDR1 as SEHNR and CDR2 as FQNEAQ (reference sequence). CDR3 length: 13 residues. CDR3 loop: CASSPGPDQPQHF. The CDR3 DNA sequence: TGTGCCAGCAGCCCGGGACCAGATCAGCCCCAGCATTTT.

This clone has only one observation. The chain recombines TRBV5-8 with TRBJ1-2; D perhaps matches TRBD1 (5 bases). V lost 4 bases and J lost 3, with 10 bases in between. CDR3 length: 13 residues. From germline, CDR1 is SGHTS and CDR2 YDEGEE. The CDR3 nucleotides are TGTGCCAGCAGCCTAGGGGAAGACTATGGCTACACCTTC. The encoded protein is CASSLGEDYGYTF.

The genes are TRBV29-1 and TRBJ2-7; 8 bases are a match to TRBD2. From germline, CDR1 is SQVTM and CDR2 ANQGSEA. This CDR3 has 15 amino acids. V shed 7 bases and J 2 bases; nucleotides not matched to a gene: 13. CDR3 protein: CSGLGVAGSPYEQYF. The CDR3 nucleotides are TGCAGCGGCCTGGGAGTAGCGGGATCGCCCTACGAGCAGTACTTC.

The chain links TRBV9 to TRBJ2-1; possibly TRBD2 for D (5 bases). Germline V lookup: CDR1 SGDLS, CDR2 YYNGEE. The CDR3 length is 13 residues. Deletions cut 3 bases from V and 7 bases from J, with 11 bases between. The CDR3 spells CASSEGGGNEQFF. The CDR3 nucleotides are TGTGCCAGCAGCGAAGGAGGCGGGAATGAGCAGTTCTTC.

V and J are TRBV29-1 and TRBJ2-3; 8 bases match TRBD2. Per the germline V gene, CDR1 is SQVTM and CDR2 is ANQGSEA. This CDR3 spans 13 amino acids. V was clipped by 4 bases and J by 0 bases; unmatched bases: 0. The CDR3 region is CSVGGRSTDTQYF. CDR3 coding DNA: TGCAGCGTTGGCGGGAGGAGCACAGATACGCAGTATTTT.

The CDR3 DNA sequence: TGTGCCAGCAGCCCAGGACAGTTAAATCAGCCCCAGCATTTT. Its translation: CASSPGQLNQPQHF. The V call is TRBV6-5, the J call TRBJ1-5; weak D call: TRBD1 (6 bases). Germline V gene lookup returns CDR1 MNHEY and CDR2 SVGAGI. The CDR3 runs to 14 residues. Trimming stripped 6 bases from V and 4 bases from J, with 13 bases between.

The chain links TRBV19 to TRBJ1-5, with 9 bases aligning to TRBD1. Unmatched junction bases numbered 12, after V lost 6 bases and J lost 6 bases. The CDR3 has 16 amino acids. Looked up from germline, CDR1 is LNHDA and CDR2 is SQIVND (reference sequence). The CDR3 bases are TGTGCCAGTAGCCCCGACAGGGGGGTCTCGGGTCAGCCCCAGCATTTT. Amino acids: CASSPDRGVSGQPQHF. Full variable domain (outside the CDR3, taken from reference TRBV19 and TRBJ1-5): DGGITQSPKYLFRKEGQNVTLSCEQNLNHDAMYWYRQDPGQGLRLIYYSQIVNDFQKGDIAEGYSVSREKKESFPLTVTSAQKNPTAFYLCASSPDRGVSGQPQHFGDGTRLSIL.

This chain uses TRBV19 with TRBJ1-3; D not resolved. CDR3 length: 16 residues. The germline gives CDR1 LNHDA, CDR2 SQIVND (reference sequence). Trimming stripped 6 bases from V and 0 bases from J, with 15 bases between. The CDR3 spells CASSLGRIFSGNTIYF. The CDR3 DNA reads TGTGCCAGTAGCTTAGGACGGATCTTCTCTGGAAACACCATATATTTT. The full variable domain, completed using reference TRBV19 and TRBJ1-3, is DGGITQSPKYLFRKEGQNVTLSCEQNLNHDAMYWYRQDPGQGLRLIYYSQIVNDFQKGDIAEGYSVSREKKESFPLTVTSAQKNPTAFYLCASSLGRIFSGNTIYFGEGSWLTVV.

The V call is TRBV9, the J call TRBJ2-7; perhaps TRBD2 as D (5 bases). Trimming left V 1 base short and J 6 bases short, with 11 bases between. The CDR3 extends over 13 amino acids. Germline CDR1 SGDLS, CDR2 YYNGEE. The CDR3 nucleotides read TGTGCCAGCAGCGTACAGGAGGCCAGCGAGCAGTACTTC. Encoded protein: CASSVQEASEQYF.

The V call is TRBV5-1, the J call TRBJ2-5, with no clear D. Germline V gene lookup returns CDR1 SGHRS and CDR2 YFSETQ. V was clipped by 4 bases and J by 2 bases, with 15 bases between them. The CDR3 spans 15 residues. CDR3 in amino acids: CASSVQPSPQETQYF. The CDR3 DNA is TGCGCCAGCAGCGTACAGCCGTCGCCACAAGAGACCCAGTACTTC.

V gene TRBV7-9 combines with J gene TRBJ2-7; TRBD1 is a possible D gene (5 bases). This CDR3 comprises 14 residues. CDR1 SEHNR and CDR2 FQNEAQ come from the germline V gene (reference sequence). With 4 bases removed from V and 3 bases from J, the gap between germline ends came to 13 bases. The CDR3 reads CASSSRTSNYEQYF. The CDR3 nucleotides are TGTGCCAGCAGCTCACGGACAAGTAACTACGAGCAGTACTTC.

The chain combines TRBV27 with TRBJ1-2; 7 bases map to TRBD1. CDR3 length equals 14 residues. Germline lookup yields CDR1 MNHEY and CDR2 SMNVEV (reference sequence). After removal of 5 bases from V and 2 bases from J, the junction contained 5 bases not matched to a gene. CDR3 amino acids: CASSLDRANYGYTF. CDR3 in DNA: TGTGCCAGCAGTCTAGACAGGGCCAACTATGGCTACACCTTC.

The chain recombines TRBV5-1 with TRBJ2-7; 9 nucleotides agree with TRBD1. V lost 4 bases, J lost 2 bases, and 7 bases stayed unmatched. This CDR3 has 15 residues. The V gene's germline CDR1 is SGHRS and CDR2 YFSETQ. CDR3 region: CASSHRDRVAYEQYF. The CDR3 DNA reads as TGCGCCAGCAGCCACCGGGACAGGGTAGCCTACGAGCAGTACTTC.